This T cell receptor beta chain derives from a study of cytomegalovirus exposure and HLA in healthy donors (TCRdb year 2017). Notes on the research overall: An earlier analysis of 587 of the donors reported 276 Gb of sequence data and around 110 million unique TCR beta sequences obtained from around 190 million T cells. Every repertoire in the discovery cohort had been generated on one and the same sequencing platform. To study patterns of TCR occurrence, a later analysis re-analyzed previously published TCR beta repertoires from 600 to 750 donors and added high-resolution HLA genotyping. The number of donors typed differed by locus, with about 629-640 for A, B, C, DRB1 and DQB1, roughly 520 for DQA1, 606 for DPA1, and 450 to 480 for DPB1. Donor age, sex, ethnicity and CMV serostatus were compiled alongside the repertoire data. A later genetic analysis used genome-wide SNP genotypes for about three fifths of the 666 donors, treating that subset as a discovery cohort. The study used immunosequencing to profile the T cell repertoires of under 700 subjects and linked those repertoires to cytomegalovirus serostatus. An early release that covered about 640 HLA-typed donors contained approximately 290 gigabases of sequencing data and 75 million to 100 million unique TCR sequences. Rather than using new phenotypic data, the later analysis identified candidate immune exposures from TCR beta sequences and from how often those sequences occurred across donors. The study aimed to test whether cataloging public T cell receptors could reveal signatures of past pathogen exposure. The genetic ancestry cluster associated with self-reported Caucasian donors included 81% of the approximately 410 genotyped donors. HLA typing covered class I and class II loci at four-digit resolution. Because of strong linkage in the cohort, four or five DR-DQ haplotypes were treated as single units for association and clustering. Besides the first cohort of approximately 710 subjects, a separate validation cohort made up of 120 different subjects was used. To decide whether each TCR beta V gene segment behaved as functional or pseudogenic, an earlier analysis of approximately 600 of the donors relied on high-throughput TCR beta sequencing. To predict cytomegalovirus infection status, the study combined high-throughput TCR immunosequencing, statistical association of individual TCRs with disease status, and machine learning. Among some 400 genotyped donors of the cohort, an average of around 250,000 unique TCR beta nucleotide sequences was sequenced per donor, of which 15% to 20% were non-productive.

General study outcomes and caveats: Compared with the approximately 600-donor mean, donors in an Asian-associated ancestry cluster had fewer N-insertions in productive TCRs, according to a later genetic analysis. In a later genetic analysis, a missense DCLRE1C variant was associated with V-gene and J-gene trimming of TCR beta chains, and the association was replicated in an independent cohort. For the cohort, immune exposure information was limited to CMV serostatus. In vitro tests confirmed that a few of the cytomegalovirus-associated TCR beta chains recognize cytomegalovirus antigens. The classifier was reported to diagnose cytomegalovirus status with high specificity and sensitivity in both the original and validation cohorts. Some IMGT-functional V segments, including TRBV6-2 and TRBV6-3, could not be distinguished by the 87-base-pair reads and were therefore excluded. At a false discovery rate of 0.05, a later analysis linked about 16,000 TCR beta sequences to specific HLA alleles. Because HLA typing was missing for some donors at each locus, association tests included only the typed subset. An earlier analysis of some 590 of the donors showed that most TCR beta V segments appeared in productive rearrangements either about 87% or about 30% of the time, which broadly matched IMGT annotations. The authors suggested that the approach could potentially be extended to other disease states and immunological phenotypes. Linkage disequilibrium might explain the correlated functional status among segregating V segments, but an unknown experimental factor could not be ruled out. According to a later analysis, parvovirus B19, influenza, CMV and Epstein-Barr virus appeared linked to several top co-occurrence clusters. Roughly uniform sequencing depth across donors was assumed in presence/absence analyses, although this assumption may not hold. A total of fewer than 200 TCR beta chains were listed by the study as associated with cytomegalovirus. According to a later analysis, most CMV-associated TCR beta chains appeared to be HLA-restricted, and the HLA associations seemed to be driven largely by CMV exposure. While some public TCRs were present in many individuals, most TCR sequences turned up only very rarely across donors. A further reported finding was that TCR beta sequences accurately predicted the HLA-A and HLA-B alleles for most subjects in the first cohort. When HLA alleles, especially DR and DQ, strongly co-occurred, attributing TCR associations to individual alleles was difficult. In a later analysis, HLA-associated TCR beta chains showed more clonal expansion and lower generation probabilities than non-associated chains that were equally common. Only TCR beta chains were sequenced in this cohort, and the absence of alpha or paired-chain data limited detectable features. Because counts were too low, roughly 17 rarely observed V segments, including chromosome 9 orphons, were left out of the earlier analysis of 587 of the donors. In a later analysis, the rate of TCR association differed among HLA loci, with DRB1 alleles having the most associated TCRs and HLA-C alleles having the fewest. A cluster of highly shared sequence variants was judged likely to represent a technical artifact of the sequencing pipeline.

Library construction relied on the immunoSEQ multiplex PCR assay. The multiplex PCR relied on a mix of 60 forward primers for TCR Vbeta segments and 13 reverse primers for TCR Jbeta segments. A multiplex PCR assay on genomic DNA amplified the CDR3 region of rearranged TCR beta genes. On the Illumina HiSeq System, the amplified TCR beta libraries were sequenced as 87-base-pair reads. The study's own analysis went as follows. A later analysis tallied some 79 million unique TCR beta chains across the 666 repertoires, and around 9.9 million of those chains were shared by two or more donors. To remove PCR and sequencing errors, raw reads were error-corrected and collapsed into unique sequences using a nearest-neighbor algorithm that merged closely related sequences. V, D and J gene segments were assigned by aligning CDR3 sequences to IMGT reference sequences. For a sequence to be retained, a match of at least six nucleotides was required to both a V gene segment and a J gene segment. A rearrangement was called productive if the CDR3 had no stop codons and remained in frame with V and J, and every other rearrangement was called non-productive. CDR3 was defined according to IMGT convention as the region running from the second conserved V-encoded cysteine to the conserved J-encoded phenylalanine. The earlier analysis of some 600 of the donors excluded sequences that lacked an unambiguous match to a single V gene segment. In an earlier analysis of several hundred of the donors, a V segment was called functional when productive rearrangements were above 56.7%, and segregating when the standard deviation between donors exceeded 5%. A statistical classification framework was developed to diagnose cytomegalovirus status using the catalog of TCR beta chain sequences. In a later analysis, TCR nucleotide sequences were compared against IMGT/GENE-DB human TR gene sequences so that V and J genes could be assigned. Using the TCRdist pipeline, a later analysis assigned CDR3 sequences along with most-parsimonious VDJ recombination scenarios. A later analysis defined each TCR beta chain by its CDR3 amino acid sequence plus V-gene family, and excluded reads lacking a unique V-gene family. A later analysis removed over 500 highly shared, low-generation-probability nucleotide sequences to deal with suspected cross-contamination and a sequencing artifact. In a later analysis, a clonal expansion index for each public chain was calculated from normalized within-repertoire ranks of inferred template counts. Generation probabilities in a later analysis came from a VDJ recombination model fitted to out-of-frame rearrangements, and those results were checked against IGoR. In a later analysis, hypergeometric tests were used to score TCR-TCR, TCR-HLA and TCR-CMV co-occurrence, with a repertoire-size bias correction applied to TCR pairs. To estimate false discovery rates, a later analysis permuted the HLA or CMV assignments 20 times. In a later analysis, co-occurring TCRs were grouped with DBSCAN, and TCRdist sequence similarity was added when clustering was performed within HLA-allele-positive subsets. For co-occurrence clustering, repertoires with fewer than 30,000 or more than 120,000 public chains were excluded, along with about five repertoires with anomalous nucleotide sharing. This is the immuneACCESS table as TCRdb keeps it, with only in-frame sequences that have V and J called. A part of the clones is gone; compared with another copy, unresolved V genes explain less than half, and the rest is unexplained. From that table come the V and J calls and clone size; the DNA was used to work out D and trimming. The sample includes about 100,000 clones, with roughly 85% observed a single time. The top ten clonotypes cover about 3.9% of the sample.

The cohort was made up of hundreds of healthy bone marrow donors. At the time of sampling, all cohort members were nominally healthy, though unrecorded immune exposures were likely present. The donor was CMV seronegative and was included in the group of 352 seronegative cohort members. A peripheral blood sample was provided by each donor, and peripheral blood mononuclear cells were used for TCR beta sequencing. Genomic DNA was extracted from the blood cell samples with the Qiagen DNeasy Blood Extraction Kit. For CDR1 and CDR2, the germline V gene lists MGHRA and YSYEKL. Measured from the cysteine to the phenylalanine, the CDR3 is 16 residues long. Only the CDR3 region is kept as DNA, spanning 48 bases read in frame from base 1. The V end loses 1 base and the J end loses 2 bases, and a stretch of 15 bases separates them. This clone was observed a single time. It has no known antigen specificity. There are no base qualities to consult, and no much larger clone falls within one base.

This sequence originates from a man between 25 and 39 years old in good health and CMV-seronegative. The chain is made from TRBV4-1 and TRBJ2-7, and perhaps TRBD1 as D gene, on 6 matching bases. The specimen sequenced was PBMCs. DNA sequence: TGCGCCAGCAGCCAAGGGGACAACTTCCCCCCCTACGAGCAGTACTTC. Its protein product is CASSQGDNFPPYEQYF.